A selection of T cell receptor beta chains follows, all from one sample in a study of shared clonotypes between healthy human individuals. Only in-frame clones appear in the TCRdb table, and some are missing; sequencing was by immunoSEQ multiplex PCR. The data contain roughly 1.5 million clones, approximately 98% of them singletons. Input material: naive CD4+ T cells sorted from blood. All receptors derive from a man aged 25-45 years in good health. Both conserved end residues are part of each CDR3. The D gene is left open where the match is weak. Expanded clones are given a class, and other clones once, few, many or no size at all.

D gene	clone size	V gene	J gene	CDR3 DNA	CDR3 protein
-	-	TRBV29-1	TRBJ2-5	TGCAGCGCTGTAAGAGAGGGGACGCCAACGAAGGAGACCCAGTACTTC	CSAVREGTPTKETQYF
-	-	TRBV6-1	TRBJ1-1	TGTGCCAGCAGTCTCAGGGGCAGGGACACTGAAGCTTTCTTT	CASSLRGRDTEAFF
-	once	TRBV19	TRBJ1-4	TGTGCCAGTAGGATGTCTGCAACTAATGAAAAACTGTTTTTT	CASRMSATNEKLFF
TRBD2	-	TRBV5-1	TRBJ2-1	TGCGCCAGCAGCCCACAGGGACTAGCGGGAGCGGGAAACTACAATGAGCAGTTCTTC	CASSPQGLAGAGNYNEQFF
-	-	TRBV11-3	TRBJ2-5	TGTGCCAGCAGCTTAATGGGGAGCCAAGAGACCCAGTACTTC	CASSLMGSQETQYF
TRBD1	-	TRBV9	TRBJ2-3	TGTGCCAGCAGCGCTACCGGACAGGGTCTACGCACAGATACGCAGTATTTT	CASSATGQGLRTDTQYF
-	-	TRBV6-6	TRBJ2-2	TGTGCCAGCAGGGAGGAGGGCCTCGGCACCGGGGAGCTGTTTTTT	CASREEGLGTGELFF
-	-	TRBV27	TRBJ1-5	TGTGCCAGCAGTTTATCCTGGGACACAAATCAGCCCCAGCATTTT	CASSLSWDTNQPQHF
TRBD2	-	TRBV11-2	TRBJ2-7	TGTGCCAGCAGCTTCTCGACTAGCGGCGGGTCCTACGAGCAGTACTTC	CASSFSTSGGSYEQYF
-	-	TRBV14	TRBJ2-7	TGTGCCAGCAGCTTGGCCCCAGGACAGAGCTCCTACGAGCAGTACTTC	CASSLAPGQSSYEQYF
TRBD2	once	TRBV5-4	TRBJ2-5	TGTGCCAGCAGCTCAGGACTAGCGGGAATCCAAGAGACCCAGTACTTC	CASSSGLAGIQETQYF
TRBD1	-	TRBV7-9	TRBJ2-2	TGTGCCAGCAACCCTATCTGGGTCCGGGACAGGGGGAACACCGGGGAGCTGTTTTTT	CASNPIWVRDRGNTGELFF
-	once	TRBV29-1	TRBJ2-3	TGCAGCGTCCAAAGACAGATTAGGGCAAGAACAGATACGCAGTATTTT	CSVQRQIRARTDTQYF
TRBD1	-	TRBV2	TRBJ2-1	TGTGCCAGCCCCGGACAGGGGCGACCCTCTATCGACAATGAGCAGTTCTTC	CASPGQGRPSIDNEQFF
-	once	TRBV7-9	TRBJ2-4	TGTGCCAGCAGCTCCGGGCCCCCAGGCGAAAACATTCAGTACTTC	CASSSGPPGENIQYF
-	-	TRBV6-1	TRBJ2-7	TGTGCCAGCAGTTGGACCCCATACGAGCAGTACTTC	CASSWTPYEQYF
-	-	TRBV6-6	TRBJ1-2	TGTGCCAGCAGTTACGACTCACTGAAGGCCTATGGCTACACCTTC	CASSYDSLKAYGYTF
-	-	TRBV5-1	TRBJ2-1	TGCGCCAGCAGCCCTGACAATGAGCAGTTCTTC	CASSPDNEQFF
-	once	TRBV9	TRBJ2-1	TGTGCCAGCAGCGCCGGGACCGCGCGATCCTACAATGAGCAGTTCTTC	CASSAGTARSYNEQFF
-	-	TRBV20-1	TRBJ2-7	TGCAGTGCTAGCTTGGGTGGCGAGCAGTACTTC	CSASLGGEQYF
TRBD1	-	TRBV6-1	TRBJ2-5	TGTGCCAGCAGCGAAACACGACAGGGTCGAGAGACCCAGTACTTC	CASSETRQGRETQYF
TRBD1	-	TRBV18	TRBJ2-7	TGTGCCAGCTCACCACTCCCGGGACAGGCAACCTACGAGCAGTACTTC	CASSPLPGQATYEQYF
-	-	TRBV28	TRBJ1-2	TGTGCCAGCACCATCCCGGGAAGTCTCTATGGCTACACCTTC	CASTIPGSLYGYTF
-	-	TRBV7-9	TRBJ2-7	TGTGCCAGCAGCTTGGGCACAGAGCAGTACTTC	CASSLGTEQYF
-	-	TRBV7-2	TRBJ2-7	TGTGCCAGCAGCTCAGGGGCGCAGAATGGCGCCTACGAGCAGTACTTC	CASSSGAQNGAYEQYF
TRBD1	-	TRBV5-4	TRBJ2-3	TGTGCCAGCAGTCCGACAGGGGCCGATACGCAGTATTTT	CASSPTGADTQYF
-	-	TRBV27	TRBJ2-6	TGTGCCAGCAGTTTATGGGGGCTCGGGGCCAACGTCCTGACTTTC	CASSLWGLGANVLTF